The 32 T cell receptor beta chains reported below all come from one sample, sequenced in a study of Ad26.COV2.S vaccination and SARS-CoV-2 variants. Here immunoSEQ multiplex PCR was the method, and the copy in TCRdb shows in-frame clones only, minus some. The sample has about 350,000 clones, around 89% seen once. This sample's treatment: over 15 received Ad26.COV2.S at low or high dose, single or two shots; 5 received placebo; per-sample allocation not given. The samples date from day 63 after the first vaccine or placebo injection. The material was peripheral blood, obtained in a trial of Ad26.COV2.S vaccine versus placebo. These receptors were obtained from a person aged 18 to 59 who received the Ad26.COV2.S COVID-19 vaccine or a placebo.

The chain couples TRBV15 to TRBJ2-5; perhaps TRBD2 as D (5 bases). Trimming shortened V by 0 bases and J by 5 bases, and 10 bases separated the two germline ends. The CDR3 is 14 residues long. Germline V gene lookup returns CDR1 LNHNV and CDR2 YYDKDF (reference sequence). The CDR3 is CATSRDKADETQYF. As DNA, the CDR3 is TGTGCCACCAGCAGAGATAAAGCGGATGAGACCCAGTACTTC.

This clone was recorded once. The CDR3 DNA sequence: TGTGCCACCTCACAACAGGGAGGTAATCAGCCCCAGCATTTT. Amino acids: CATSQQGGNQPQHF. This chain uses TRBV24-1 with TRBJ1-5, with D perhaps TRBD1 (6 bases). V lost 9 bases to trimming and J lost 4 bases, with 15 bases between them. The germline V gene encodes CDR1 KGHDR and CDR2 SFDVKD. There are 14 residues in the CDR3.

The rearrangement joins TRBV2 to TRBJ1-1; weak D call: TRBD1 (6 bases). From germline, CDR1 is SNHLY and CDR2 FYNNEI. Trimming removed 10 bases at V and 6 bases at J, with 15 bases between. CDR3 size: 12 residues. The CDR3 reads CATHRDTAEAFF. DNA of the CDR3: TGTGCCACACATCGGGACACTGCTGAAGCTTTCTTT.

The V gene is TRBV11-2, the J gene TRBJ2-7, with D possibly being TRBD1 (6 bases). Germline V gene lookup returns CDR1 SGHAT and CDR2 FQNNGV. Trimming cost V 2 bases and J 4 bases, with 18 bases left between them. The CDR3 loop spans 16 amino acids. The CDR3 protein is CASSLNVGQPPYEQYF. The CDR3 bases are TGTGCCAGCAGCTTAAACGTTGGACAGCCTCCTTACGAGCAGTACTTC.

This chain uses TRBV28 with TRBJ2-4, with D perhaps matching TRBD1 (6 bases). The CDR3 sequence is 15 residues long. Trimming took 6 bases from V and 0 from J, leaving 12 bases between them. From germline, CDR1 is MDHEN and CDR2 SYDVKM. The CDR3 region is CASSQTGLAKNIQYF. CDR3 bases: TGTGCCAGCAGCCAGACAGGCCTAGCCAAAAACATTCAGTACTTC.

The CDR3 spells CASSIDWTGRSPYEQYF. CDR3 nucleotide sequence: TGTGCCAGCAGCATCGATTGGACAGGGCGGTCCCCCTACGAGCAGTACTTC. This chain uses TRBV21-1 with TRBJ2-7; the table's D call, TRBD1, has no DNA check behind it. TRBV21-1 is labeled a pseudogene. CDR3 length: 17 amino acids.

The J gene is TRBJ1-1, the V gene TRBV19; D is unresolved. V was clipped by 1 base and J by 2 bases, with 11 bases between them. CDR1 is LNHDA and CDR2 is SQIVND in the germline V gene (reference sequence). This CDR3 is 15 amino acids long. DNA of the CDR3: TGTGCCAGTAGTATAGGTCCAGGTATCAACACTGAAGCTTTCTTT. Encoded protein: CASSIGPGINTEAFF.

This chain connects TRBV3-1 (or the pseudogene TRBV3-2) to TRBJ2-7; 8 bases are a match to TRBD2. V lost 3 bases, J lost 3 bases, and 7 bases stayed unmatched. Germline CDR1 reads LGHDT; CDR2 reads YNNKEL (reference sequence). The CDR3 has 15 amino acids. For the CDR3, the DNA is TGTGCCAGCAGCCACTCCGGGACTAGTGTCTACGAGCAGTACTTC. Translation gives CASSHSGTSVYEQYF.

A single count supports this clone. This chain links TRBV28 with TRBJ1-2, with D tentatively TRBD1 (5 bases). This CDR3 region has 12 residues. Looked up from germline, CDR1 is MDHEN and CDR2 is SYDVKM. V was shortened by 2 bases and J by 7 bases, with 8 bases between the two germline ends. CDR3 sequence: CASSLGQGGYTF. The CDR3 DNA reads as TGTGCCAGCAGTTTAGGACAAGGTGGCTACACCTTC.

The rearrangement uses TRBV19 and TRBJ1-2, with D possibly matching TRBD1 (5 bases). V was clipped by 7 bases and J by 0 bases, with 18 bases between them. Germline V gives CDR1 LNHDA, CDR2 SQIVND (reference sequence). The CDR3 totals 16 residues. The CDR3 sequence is CASTKSGKGTNYGYTF. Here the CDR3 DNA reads TGTGCCAGTACCAAATCGGGCAAGGGGACTAACTATGGCTACACCTTC.

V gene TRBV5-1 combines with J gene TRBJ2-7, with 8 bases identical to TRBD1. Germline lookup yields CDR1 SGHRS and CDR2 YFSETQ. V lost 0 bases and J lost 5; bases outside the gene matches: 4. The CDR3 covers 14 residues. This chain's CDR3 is CASSLDSGGNEQYF. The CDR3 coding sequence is TGCGCCAGCAGCTTGGACTCAGGGGGCAACGAGCAGTACTTC.

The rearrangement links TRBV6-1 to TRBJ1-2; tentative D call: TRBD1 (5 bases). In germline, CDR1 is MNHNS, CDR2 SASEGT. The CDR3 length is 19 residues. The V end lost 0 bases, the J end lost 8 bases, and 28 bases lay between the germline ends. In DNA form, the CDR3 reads TGTGCCAGCAGTGAAGCGGTAGCATCCCTCCTGGGAATCGGGGGGGGCTACACCTTC. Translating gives CASSEAVASLLGIGGGYTF.

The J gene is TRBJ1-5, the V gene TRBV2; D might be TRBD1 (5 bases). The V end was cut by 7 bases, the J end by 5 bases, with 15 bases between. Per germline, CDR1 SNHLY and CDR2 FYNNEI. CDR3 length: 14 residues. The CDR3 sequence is CASISDISDQPQHF. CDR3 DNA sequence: TGTGCCAGCATTTCGGACATATCGGATCAGCCCCAGCATTTT.

This CDR3 reads CASSLGGGTDTQYF. The CDR3 bases are TGTGCCAGCAGCTTGGGGGGCGGGACGGATACGCAGTATTTT. This chain links TRBV13 with TRBJ2-3; perhaps D is TRBD1 or TRBD2 (6 bases each). Germline CDR1 and CDR2: PRHDT and FYEKMQ (reference sequence). V was cut by 3 bases and J by 6 bases, with 13 bases left in between. CDR3 length: 14 residues.

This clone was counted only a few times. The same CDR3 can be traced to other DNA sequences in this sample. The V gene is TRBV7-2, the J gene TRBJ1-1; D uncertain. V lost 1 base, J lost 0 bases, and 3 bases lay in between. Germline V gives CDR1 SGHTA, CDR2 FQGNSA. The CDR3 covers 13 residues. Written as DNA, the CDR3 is TGTGCCAGCAGCTTAGGAATGAACACTGAAGCTTTCTTT. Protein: CASSLGMNTEAFF.

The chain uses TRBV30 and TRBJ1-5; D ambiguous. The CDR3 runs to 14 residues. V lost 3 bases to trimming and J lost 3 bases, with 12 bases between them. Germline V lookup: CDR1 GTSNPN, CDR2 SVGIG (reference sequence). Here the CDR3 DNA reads TGTGCCTGGAGCCGTGGACTGAACAATCAGCCCCAGCATTTT. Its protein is CAWSRGLNNQPQHF.

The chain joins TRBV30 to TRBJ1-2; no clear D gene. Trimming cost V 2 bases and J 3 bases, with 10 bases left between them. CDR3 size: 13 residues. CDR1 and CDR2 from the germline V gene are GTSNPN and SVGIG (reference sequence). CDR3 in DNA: TGTGCCTGGAGTCCCGGGTTGGACTATGGCTACACCTTC. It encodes CAWSPGLDYGYTF.

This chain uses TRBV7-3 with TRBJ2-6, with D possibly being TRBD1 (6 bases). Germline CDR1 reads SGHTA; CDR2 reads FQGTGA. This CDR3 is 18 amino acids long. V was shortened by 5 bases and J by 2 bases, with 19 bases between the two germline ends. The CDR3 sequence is CASSPHRTARAGANVLTF. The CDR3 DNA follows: TGTGCCAGCAGCCCGCATCGGACAGCTCGGGCTGGGGCCAACGTCCTGACTTTC.

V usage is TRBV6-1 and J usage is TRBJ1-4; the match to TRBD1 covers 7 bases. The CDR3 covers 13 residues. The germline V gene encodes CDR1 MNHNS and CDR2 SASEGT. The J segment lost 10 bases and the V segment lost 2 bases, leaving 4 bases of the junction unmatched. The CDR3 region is CASSESGQRKLFF. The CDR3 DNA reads TGTGCCAGCAGTGAATCGGGACAGAGAAAACTGTTTTTT.

The CDR3 nucleotides are TGTGCCAGCAGCGCCTTGGACAGGGTGGATGGCTACACCTTC. Its protein is CASSALDRVDGYTF. The V gene is TRBV9, the J gene TRBJ1-2, with 8 bases identical to TRBD1. Germline CDR1 is SGDLS and CDR2 is YYNGEE. The CDR3 loop spans 14 amino acids. The trim removed 3 bases at V and 6 bases at J, leaving 7 bases unmatched. Variable domain in full (rest from reference TRBV9 and TRBJ1-2): DSGVTQTPKHLITATGQRVTLRCSPRSGDLSVYWYQQSLDQGLQFLIQYYNGEERAKGNILERFSAQQFPDLHSELNLSSLELGDSALYFCASSALDRVDGYTFGSGTRLTVV.

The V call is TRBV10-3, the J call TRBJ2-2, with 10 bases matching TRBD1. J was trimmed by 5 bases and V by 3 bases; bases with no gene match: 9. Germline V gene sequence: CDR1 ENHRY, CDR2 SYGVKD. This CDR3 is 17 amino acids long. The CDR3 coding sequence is TGTGCCATCAGTGAAGATCCGGGACAGGGGTTTACCGGGGAGCTGTTTTTT. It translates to CAISEDPGQGFTGELFF.

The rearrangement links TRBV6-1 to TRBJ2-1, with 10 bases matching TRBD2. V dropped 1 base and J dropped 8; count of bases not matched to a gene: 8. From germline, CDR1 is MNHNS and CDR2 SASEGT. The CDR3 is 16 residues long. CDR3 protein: CASSEGSSGRLDEQFF. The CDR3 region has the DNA TGTGCCAGCAGTGAAGGTAGTAGCGGGAGGCTCGATGAGCAGTTCTTC.

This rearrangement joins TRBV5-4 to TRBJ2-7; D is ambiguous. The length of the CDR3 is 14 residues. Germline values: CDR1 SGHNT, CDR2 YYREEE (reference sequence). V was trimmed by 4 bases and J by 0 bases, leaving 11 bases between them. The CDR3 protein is CASSGLDGSYEQYF. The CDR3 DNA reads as TGTGCCAGCAGCGGGCTGGACGGCTCCTACGAGCAGTACTTC. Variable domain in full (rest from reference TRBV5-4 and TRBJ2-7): ETGVTQSPTHLIKTRGQQVTLRCSSQSGHNTVSWYQQALGQGPQFIFQYYREEENGRGNFPPRFSGLQFPNYSSELNVNALELDDSALYLCASSGLDGSYEQYFGPGTRLTVT.

CDR3 nucleotide sequence: TGTGCCAGCAGTCAGGGACAGTTCCTTCCCCTCCACTTT. Amino acids: CASSQGQFLPLHF. The genes are TRBV6-6 and TRBJ1-6; 7 positions agree with TRBD1. CDR1 and CDR2 from the germline V gene are MNHNY and SVGAGI (reference sequence). V lost 5 bases, J lost 13 bases, and 8 bases stayed unmatched. This CDR3 is built from 13 residues.

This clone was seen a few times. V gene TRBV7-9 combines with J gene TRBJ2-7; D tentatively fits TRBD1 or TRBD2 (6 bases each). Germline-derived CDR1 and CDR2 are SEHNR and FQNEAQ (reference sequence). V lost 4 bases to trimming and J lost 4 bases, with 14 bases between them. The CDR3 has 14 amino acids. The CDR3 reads CASSSGGSLYEQYF. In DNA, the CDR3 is TGTGCCAGCAGCTCCGGGGGCAGCCTATACGAGCAGTACTTC.

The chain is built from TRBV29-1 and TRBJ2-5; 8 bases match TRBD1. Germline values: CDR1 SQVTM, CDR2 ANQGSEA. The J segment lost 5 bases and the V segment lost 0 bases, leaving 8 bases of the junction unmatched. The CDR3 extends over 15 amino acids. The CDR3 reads CSVEDLQGALETQYF. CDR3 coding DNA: TGCAGCGTTGAAGATCTGCAGGGGGCGCTTGAGACCCAGTACTTC.

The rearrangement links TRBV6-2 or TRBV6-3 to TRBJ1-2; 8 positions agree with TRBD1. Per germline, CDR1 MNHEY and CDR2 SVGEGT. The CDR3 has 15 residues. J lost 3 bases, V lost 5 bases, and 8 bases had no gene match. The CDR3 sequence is CASSHRGKADYGYTF. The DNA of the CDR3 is TGTGCCAGCAGTCACAGGGGGAAAGCCGACTATGGCTACACCTTC.

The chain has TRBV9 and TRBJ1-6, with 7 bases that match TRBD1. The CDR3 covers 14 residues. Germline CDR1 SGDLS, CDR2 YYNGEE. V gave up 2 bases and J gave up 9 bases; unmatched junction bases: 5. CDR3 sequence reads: CASSVTGETSPLHF. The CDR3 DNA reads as TGTGCCAGCAGCGTCACAGGGGAAACTTCACCCCTCCACTTT.

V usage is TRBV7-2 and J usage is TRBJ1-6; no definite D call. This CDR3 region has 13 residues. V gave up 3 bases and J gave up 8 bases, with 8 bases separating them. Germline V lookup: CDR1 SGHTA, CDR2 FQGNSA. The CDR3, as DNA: TGTGCCAGCAGCTTTACATTGGATTCACCCCTCCACTTT. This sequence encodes CASSFTLDSPLHF.

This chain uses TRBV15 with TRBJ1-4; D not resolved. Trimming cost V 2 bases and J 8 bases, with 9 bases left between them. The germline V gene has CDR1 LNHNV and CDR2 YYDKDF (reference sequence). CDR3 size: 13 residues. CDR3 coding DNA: TGTGCCACCAGCAGAATGAGGGAGGAAAAACTGTTTTTT. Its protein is CATSRMREEKLFF.

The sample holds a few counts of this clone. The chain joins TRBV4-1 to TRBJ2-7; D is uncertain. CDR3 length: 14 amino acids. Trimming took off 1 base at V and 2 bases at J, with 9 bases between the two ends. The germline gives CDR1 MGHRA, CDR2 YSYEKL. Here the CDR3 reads CASSQASIPYEQYF. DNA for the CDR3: TGCGCCAGCAGCCAAGCGTCCATCCCCTACGAGCAGTACTTC.

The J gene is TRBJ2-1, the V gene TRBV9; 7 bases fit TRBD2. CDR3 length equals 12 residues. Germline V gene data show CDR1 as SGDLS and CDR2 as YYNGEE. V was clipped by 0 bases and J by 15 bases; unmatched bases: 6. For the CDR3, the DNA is TGTGCCAGCAGCGTAGACGGGGGGACCCCGTTCTTC. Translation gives CASSVDGGTPFF.